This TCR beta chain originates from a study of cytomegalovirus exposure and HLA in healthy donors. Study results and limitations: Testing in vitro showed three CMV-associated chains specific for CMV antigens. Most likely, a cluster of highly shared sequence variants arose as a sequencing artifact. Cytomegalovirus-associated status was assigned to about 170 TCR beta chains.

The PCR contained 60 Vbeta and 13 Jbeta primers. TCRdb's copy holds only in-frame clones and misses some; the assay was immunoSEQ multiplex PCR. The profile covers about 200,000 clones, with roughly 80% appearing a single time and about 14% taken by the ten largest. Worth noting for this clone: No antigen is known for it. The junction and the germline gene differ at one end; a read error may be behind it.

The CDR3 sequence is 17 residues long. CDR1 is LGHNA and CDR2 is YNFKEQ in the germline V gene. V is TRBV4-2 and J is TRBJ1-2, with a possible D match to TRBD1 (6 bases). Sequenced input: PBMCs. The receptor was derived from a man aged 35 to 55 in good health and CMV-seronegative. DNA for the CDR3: TGTGCCTGCAGCCAAGAGGGGGTTCAGGGACAACTATATGGCTACACCTTC. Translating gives CACSQEGVQGQLYGYTF.